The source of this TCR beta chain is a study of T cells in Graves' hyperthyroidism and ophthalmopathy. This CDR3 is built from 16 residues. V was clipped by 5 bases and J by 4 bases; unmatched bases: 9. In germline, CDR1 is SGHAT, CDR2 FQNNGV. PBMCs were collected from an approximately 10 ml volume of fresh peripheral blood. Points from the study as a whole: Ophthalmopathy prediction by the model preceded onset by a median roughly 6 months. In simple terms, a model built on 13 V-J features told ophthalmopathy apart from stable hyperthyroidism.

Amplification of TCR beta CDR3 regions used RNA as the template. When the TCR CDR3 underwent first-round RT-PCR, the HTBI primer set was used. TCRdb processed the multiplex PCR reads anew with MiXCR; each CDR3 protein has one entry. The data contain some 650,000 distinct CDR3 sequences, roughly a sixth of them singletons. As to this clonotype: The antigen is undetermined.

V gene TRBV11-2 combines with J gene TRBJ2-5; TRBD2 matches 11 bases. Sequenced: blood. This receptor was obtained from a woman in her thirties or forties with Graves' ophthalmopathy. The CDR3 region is CASSPFGSGRGETQYF. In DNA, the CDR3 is TGTGCCAGCAGCCCCTTCGGTAGCGGGAGGGGAGAGACCCAGTACTTC.